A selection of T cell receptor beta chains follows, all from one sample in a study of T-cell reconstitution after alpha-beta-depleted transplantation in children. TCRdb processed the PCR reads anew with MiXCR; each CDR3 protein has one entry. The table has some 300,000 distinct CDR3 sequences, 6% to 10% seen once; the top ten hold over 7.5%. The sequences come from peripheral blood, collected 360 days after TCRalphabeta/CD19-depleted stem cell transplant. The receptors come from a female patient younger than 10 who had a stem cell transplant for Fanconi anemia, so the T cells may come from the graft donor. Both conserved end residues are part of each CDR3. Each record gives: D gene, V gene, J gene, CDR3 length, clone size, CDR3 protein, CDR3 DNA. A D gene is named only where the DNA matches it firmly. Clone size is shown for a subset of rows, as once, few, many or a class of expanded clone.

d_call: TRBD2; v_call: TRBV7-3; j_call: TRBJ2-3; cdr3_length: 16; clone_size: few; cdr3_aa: CASSPVGGDEADTQYF; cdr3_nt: TGTGCCAGCAGCCCGGTGGGGGGGGACGAGGCAGATACGCAGTATTTT
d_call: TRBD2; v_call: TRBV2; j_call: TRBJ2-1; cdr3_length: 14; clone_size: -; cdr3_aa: CASTLAGGLNEQFF; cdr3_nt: TGTGCCAGCACCTTAGCGGGAGGCCTCAATGAGCAGTTCTTC
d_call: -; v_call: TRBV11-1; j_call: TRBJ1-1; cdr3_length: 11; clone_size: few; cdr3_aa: CASSLSSEAFF; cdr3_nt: TGTGCCAGCAGCTTATCGAGTGAAGCTTTCTTT
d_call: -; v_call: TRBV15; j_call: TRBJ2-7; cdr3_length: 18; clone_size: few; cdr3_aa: CATSRDYGPTPGSYEQYF; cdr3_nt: TGTGCCACCAGCAGAGATTACGGGCCAACCCCGGGCTCCTACGAGCAGTACTTC
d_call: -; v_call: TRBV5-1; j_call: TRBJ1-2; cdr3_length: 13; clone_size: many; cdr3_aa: CASSLEGADGYTF; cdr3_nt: TGCGCCAGCAGCTTGGAAGGGGCGGATGGCTACACCTTC
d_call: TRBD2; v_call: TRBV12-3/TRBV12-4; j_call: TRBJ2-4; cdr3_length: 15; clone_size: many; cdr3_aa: CASSFRGVRGGIQYF; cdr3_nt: TGTGCCAGCAGTTTTCGGGGGGTTCGAGGAGGCATTCAGTACTTC
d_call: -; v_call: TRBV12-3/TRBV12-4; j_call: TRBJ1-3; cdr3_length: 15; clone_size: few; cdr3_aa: CASNLIGGFGNTIYF; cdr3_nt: TGTGCCAGCAATCTGATTGGGGGGTTCGGAAACACCATATATTTT
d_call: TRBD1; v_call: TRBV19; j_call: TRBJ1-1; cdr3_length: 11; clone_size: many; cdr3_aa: CASGTALKTFF; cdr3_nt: TGTGCCAGTGGGACAGCATTAAAAACTTTCTTT
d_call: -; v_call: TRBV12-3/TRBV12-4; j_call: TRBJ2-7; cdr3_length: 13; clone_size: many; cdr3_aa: CASSLGLGGEQYF; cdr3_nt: TGTGCCAGCAGTTTAGGTCTGGGGGGCGAGCAGTACTTC
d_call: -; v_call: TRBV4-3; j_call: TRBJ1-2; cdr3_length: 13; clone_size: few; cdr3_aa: CASSQGGYRGYTF; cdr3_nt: TGCGCCAGCAGCCAAGGTGGCTACCGAGGCTACACCTTC
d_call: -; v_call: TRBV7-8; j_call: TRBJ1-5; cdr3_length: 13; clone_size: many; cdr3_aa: CASSQGLGQPQHF; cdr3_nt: TGTGCCAGCAGCCAGGGCTTGGGGCAGCCCCAGCATTTT
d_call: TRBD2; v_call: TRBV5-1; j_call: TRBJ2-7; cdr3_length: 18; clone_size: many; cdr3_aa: CASSSEASGRAVYYEQYF; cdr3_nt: TGCGCCAGCAGCTCGGAAGCTAGCGGGAGGGCCGTCTACTACGAGCAGTACTTC
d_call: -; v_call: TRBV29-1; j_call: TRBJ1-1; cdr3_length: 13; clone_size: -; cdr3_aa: CSVERDMNTEAFF; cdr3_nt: TGCAGCGTTGAAAGGGATATGAACACTGAAGCTTTCTTT
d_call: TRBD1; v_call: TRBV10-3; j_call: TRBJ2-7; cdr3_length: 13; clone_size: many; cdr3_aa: CAISLPQGIEQYF; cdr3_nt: TGTGCCATCAGCCTACCACAGGGGATCGAGCAGTACTTC